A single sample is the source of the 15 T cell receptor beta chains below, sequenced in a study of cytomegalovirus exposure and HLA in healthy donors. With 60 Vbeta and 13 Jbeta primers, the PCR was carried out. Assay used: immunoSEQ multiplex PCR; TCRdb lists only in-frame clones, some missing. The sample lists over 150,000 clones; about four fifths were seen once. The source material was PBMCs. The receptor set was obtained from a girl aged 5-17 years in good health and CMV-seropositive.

CDR3 in DNA: TGTGCCAGCAGCGCCTCCATCCAGGGAGGTACTGAAGCTTTCTTT. This sequence encodes CASSASIQGGTEAFF. This rearrangement joins TRBV6-4 to TRBJ1-1, with D possibly TRBD1 on 5 matching bases. The V gene lost 6 bases and the J gene lost 5 bases, with 19 bases spanning the gap. The germline CDR1 and CDR2 sequences are MRHNA and SNTAGT. CDR3 length: 15 amino acids.

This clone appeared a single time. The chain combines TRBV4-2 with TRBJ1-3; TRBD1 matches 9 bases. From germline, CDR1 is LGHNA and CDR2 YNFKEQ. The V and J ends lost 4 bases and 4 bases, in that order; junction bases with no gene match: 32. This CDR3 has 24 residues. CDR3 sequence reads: CASSRFREAVTLWGQGRRGNTIYF. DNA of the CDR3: TGTGCCAGCAGCCGCTTCCGGGAAGCTGTAACATTGTGGGGACAGGGTCGACGGGGAAACACCATATATTTT.

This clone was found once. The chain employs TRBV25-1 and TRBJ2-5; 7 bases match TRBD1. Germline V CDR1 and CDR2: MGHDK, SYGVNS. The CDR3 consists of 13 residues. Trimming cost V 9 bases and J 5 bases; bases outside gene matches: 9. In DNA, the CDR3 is TGTGCCAGTAAAGCAGGGGGTTGGGAGACCCAGTACTTC. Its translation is CASKAGGWETQYF.

The CDR3 loop reads CASQSGRDDEQYF. In nucleotides, the CDR3 is TGTGCCAGCCAGTCGGGCAGGGATGACGAGCAGTACTTC. V usage is TRBV2 and J usage is TRBJ2-7; the D gene is possibly TRBD1 (5 bases). Trimming took off 8 bases at V and 5 bases at J, with 16 bases between the two ends. The germline V gene has CDR1 SNHLY and CDR2 FYNNEI. CDR3 length: 13 amino acids.

CDR3 amino acids: CSAAPQGYEQYF. The DNA of the CDR3 is TGCAGCGCAGCACCACAGGGTTACGAGCAGTACTTC. This rearrangement joins TRBV29-1 to TRBJ2-7; D possibly corresponds to TRBD1 (6 bases). Deletions cut 7 bases from V and 4 bases from J, with 14 bases between. Per germline, CDR1 SQVTM and CDR2 ANQGSEA. The length of the CDR3 is 12 residues.

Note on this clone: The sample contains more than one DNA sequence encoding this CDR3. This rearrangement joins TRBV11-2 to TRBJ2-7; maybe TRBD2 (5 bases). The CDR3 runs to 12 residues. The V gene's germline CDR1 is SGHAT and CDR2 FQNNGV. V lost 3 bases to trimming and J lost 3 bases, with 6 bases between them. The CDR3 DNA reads TGTGCCAGCAGCTTGGGGAGCTACGAGCAGTACTTC. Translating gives CASSLGSYEQYF.

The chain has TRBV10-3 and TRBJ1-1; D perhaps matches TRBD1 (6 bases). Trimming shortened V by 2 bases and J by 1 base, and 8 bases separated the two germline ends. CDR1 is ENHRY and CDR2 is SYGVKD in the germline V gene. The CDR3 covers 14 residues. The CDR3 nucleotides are TGTGCCATCAGTGAGAGGACAGCGAACACTGAAGCTTTCTTT. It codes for CAISERTANTEAFF.

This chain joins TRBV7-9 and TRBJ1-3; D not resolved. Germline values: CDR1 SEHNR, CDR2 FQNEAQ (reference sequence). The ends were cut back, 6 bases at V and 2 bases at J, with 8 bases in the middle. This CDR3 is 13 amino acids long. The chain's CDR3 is CASSVETGNTIYF. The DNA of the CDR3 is TGTGCCAGCAGTGTGGAGACTGGAAACACCATATATTTT.

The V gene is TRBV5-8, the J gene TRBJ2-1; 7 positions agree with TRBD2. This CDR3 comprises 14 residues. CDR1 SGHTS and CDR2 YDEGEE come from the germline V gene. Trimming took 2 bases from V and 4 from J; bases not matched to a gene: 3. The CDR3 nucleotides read TGTGCCAGCAGCTTTGGGGGGGAGTACAATGAGCAGTTCTTC. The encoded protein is CASSFGGEYNEQFF.

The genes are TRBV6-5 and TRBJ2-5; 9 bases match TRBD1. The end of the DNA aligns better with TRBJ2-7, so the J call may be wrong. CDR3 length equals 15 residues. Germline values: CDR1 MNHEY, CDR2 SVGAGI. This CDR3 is CASSPIRTGDYEQYF. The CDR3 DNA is TGTGCCAGCAGTCCGATCAGGACAGGGGACTACGAGCAGTACTTC.

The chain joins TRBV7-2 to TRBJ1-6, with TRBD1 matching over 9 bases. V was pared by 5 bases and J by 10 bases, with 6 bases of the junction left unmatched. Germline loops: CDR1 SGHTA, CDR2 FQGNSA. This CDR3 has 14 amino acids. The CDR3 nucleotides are TGTGCCAGCAGCCTGGACAGGGGATGGTCACCCCTCCACTTT. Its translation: CASSLDRGWSPLHF. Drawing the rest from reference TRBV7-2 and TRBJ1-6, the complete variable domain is GAGVSQSPSNKVTEKGKDVELRCDPISGHTALYWYRQSLGQGLEFLIYFQGNSAPDKSGLPSDRFSAERTGGSVSTLTIQRTQQEDSAVYLCASSLDRGWSPLHFGNGTRLTVT.

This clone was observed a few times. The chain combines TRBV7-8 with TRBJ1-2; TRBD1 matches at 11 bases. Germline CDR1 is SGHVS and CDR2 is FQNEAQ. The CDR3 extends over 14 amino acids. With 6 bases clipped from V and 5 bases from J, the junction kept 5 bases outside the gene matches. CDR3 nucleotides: TGTGCCAGCAGTCAAGGGACAGGGGGATATGGCTACACCTTC. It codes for CASSQGTGGYGYTF.

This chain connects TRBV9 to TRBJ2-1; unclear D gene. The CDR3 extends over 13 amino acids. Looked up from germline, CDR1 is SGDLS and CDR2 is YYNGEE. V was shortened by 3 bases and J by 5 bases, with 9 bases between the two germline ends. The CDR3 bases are TGTGCCAGCAGCGGCGAGCCCAACAATGAGCAGTTCTTC. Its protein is CASSGEPNNEQFF.

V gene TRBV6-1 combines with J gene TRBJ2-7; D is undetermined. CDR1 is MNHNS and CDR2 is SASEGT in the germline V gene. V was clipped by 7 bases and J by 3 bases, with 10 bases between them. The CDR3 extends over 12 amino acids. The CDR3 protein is CASTRQIYEQYF. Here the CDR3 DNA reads TGTGCCAGCACCCGACAAATCTACGAGCAGTACTTC.

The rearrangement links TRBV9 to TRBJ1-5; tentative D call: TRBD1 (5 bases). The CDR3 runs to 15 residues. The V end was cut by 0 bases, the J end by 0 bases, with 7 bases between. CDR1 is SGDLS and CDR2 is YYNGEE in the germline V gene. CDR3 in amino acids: CASSVGGSSNQPQHF. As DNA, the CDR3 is TGTGCCAGCAGCGTAGGGGGCAGTAGCAATCAGCCCCAGCATTTT.